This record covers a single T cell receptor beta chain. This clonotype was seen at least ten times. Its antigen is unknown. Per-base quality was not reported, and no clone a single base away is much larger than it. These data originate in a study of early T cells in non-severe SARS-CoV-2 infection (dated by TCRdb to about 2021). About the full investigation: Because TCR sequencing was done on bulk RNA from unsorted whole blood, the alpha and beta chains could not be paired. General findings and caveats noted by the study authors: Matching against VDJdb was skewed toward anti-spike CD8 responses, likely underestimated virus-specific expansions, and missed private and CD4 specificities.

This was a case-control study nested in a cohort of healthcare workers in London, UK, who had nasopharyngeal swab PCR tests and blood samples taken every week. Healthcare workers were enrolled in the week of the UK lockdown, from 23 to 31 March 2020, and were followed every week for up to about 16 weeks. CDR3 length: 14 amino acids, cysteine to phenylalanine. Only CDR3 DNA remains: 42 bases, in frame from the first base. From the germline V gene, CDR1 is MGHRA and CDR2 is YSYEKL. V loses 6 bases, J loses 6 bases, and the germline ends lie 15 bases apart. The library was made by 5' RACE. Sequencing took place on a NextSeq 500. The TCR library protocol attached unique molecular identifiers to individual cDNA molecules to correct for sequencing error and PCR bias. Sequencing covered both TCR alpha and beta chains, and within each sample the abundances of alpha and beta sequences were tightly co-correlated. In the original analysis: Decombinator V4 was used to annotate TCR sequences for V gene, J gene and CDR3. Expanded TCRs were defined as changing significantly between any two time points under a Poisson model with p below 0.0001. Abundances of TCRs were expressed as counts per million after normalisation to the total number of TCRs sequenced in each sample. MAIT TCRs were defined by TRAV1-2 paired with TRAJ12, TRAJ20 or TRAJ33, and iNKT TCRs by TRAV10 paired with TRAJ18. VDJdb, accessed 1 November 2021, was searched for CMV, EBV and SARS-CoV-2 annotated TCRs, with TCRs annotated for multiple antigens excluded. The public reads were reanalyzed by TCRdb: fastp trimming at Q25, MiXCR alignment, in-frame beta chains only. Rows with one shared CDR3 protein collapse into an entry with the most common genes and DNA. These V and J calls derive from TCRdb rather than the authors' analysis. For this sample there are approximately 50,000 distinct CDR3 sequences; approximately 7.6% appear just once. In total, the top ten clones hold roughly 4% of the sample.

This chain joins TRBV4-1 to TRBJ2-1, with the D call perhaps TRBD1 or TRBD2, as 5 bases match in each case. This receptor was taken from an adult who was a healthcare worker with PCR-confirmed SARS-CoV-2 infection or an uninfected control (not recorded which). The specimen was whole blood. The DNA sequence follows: TGCGCCAGCAGACAACCGGGACCACTCAATGAGCAGTTCTTC. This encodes CASRQPGPLNEQFF.